This TCR beta chain originates from a study of Tregs in tolerant kidney transplant recipients. Study-wide results and limits: Activated donor B cell expansion appeared to reveal the most relevant donor-specific TCRbeta repertoire.

TCRdb's table, derived via immunoSEQ multiplex PCR, lists solely in-frame clones and lacks some. The sample features about 30,000 clones, with roughly 7.1% in its top ten. The CDR3 extends over 12 amino acids. Germline V gene data show CDR1 as PRHDT and CDR2 as FYEKMQ (reference sequence). Unstimulated regulatory T cells (CD4+CD25+CD127-), CD4+CD25- non-regulatory cells, CD4 and CD8 cells were FACS-sorted from thawed PBMCs. With regard to this clone: Its antigen is currently unknown. The read terminates 3 residues ahead of where the CDR3 ends, so the germline J gene completes it.

The receptor's source is a human donor who received a combined kidney and bone marrow transplant. This chain links TRBV13 with TRBJ1-2, with D perhaps TRBD1 (5 bases). The sequenced sample was CD8+ T cells from blood, obtained before the transplant. The CDR3 protein is CASSRGEGGYTF. CDR3 DNA, as far as it was read: TGTGCCAGCAGCCGGGGGGAGGGGGGC.